This T cell receptor beta chain was recorded in a study of regulatory T cells in long-lasting Graves disease. Trimming removed 3 bases from V and 4 bases from J, with 9 bases in between. The CDR3 runs 12 residues. Germline V gives CDR1 DFQATT, CDR2 SNEGSKA (reference sequence). The table lists this clonotype with many counts. Investigators prepared the TCR beta libraries by applying iRepertoire HTBI primers and Arm-PCR of CDR3 regions. TCRdb redid the calling of the multiplex PCR reads with MiXCR, one entry per CDR3 protein. In the table there are 200,000 to 250,000 distinct CDR3 sequences, about 16% of which are singletons. The time point here: newly diagnosed GD, antithyroid drugs for less than 3 months. Making the TCR library involved RNA that had been extracted from PBMCs. Graves' disease diagnosis was established per American Thyroid Association guidelines.

This chain joins TRBV20-1 and TRBJ1-1; TRBD1 might be the D (5 bases). The sample consisted of peripheral blood mononuclear cells (PBMCs), taken at new diagnosis, from a patient treated with antithyroid drugs. This receptor was taken from a female donor with Graves disease. The CDR3 DNA sequence: TGCAGTGCTAGTGAGGGGACCACTGAAGCTTTCTTT. Protein product: CSASEGTTEAFF.